The entry that follows covers one TCR beta chain sequence. What it recognizes is unknown. Its ends do not fully match the called genes, so a read error is possible. Per the germline V gene, CDR1 is SGHRS and CDR2 is YFSETQ. The CDR3 contains 15 residues. PCR used 60 Vbeta primers and 13 Jbeta primers. Assay: immunoSEQ multiplex PCR; the TCRdb copy retains only in-frame clones and omits some. The repertoire holds under 150,000 clones, with around 75% as singletons. This record belongs to a study of cytomegalovirus exposure and HLA in healthy donors. Study-level points and caveats: At a 0.05 false discovery rate, a later analysis found some 18,000 TCR beta sequences to be associated with HLA alleles.

This rearrangement joins TRBV5-1 to TRBJ2-2, with 7 bases lining up with TRBD2. The sequencing sample was made of PBMCs. This TCR was sampled from a woman between 50 and 59 years old in good health and CMV-seropositive. DNA of the CDR3: TGCGCCAGCAGCTTCGCGGGAGTGAACTCCGGGGAGCTGTTTTTT. Protein: CASSFAGVNSGELFF. Based on the CDR3 plus reference TRBV5-1 and TRBJ2-2, the full variable domain is KAGVTQTPRYLIKTRGQQVTLSCSPISGHRSVSWYQQTPGQGLQFLFEYFSETQRNKGNFPGRFSGRQFSNSRSEMNVSTLELGDSALYLCASSFAGVNSGELFFGEGSRLTVL.